Each of the 6 T cell receptor beta chains below was sequenced from the same sample in a study of blood T cells in healthy people across ages. The authors ran a second PCR of about 7 to 11 cycles using a sample-barcoded 5' primer and a J-beta primer mix. One entry per CDR3 protein, called by TCRdb with MiXCR from the 5' RACE reads. The sample contains more than 900,000 distinct CDR3 sequences, about 28% of which appear only once. Another study also made use of these data, one on T cells of mothers and their children.

The sample comprised blood. The receptors shown here come from a woman aged 40 to 55 in good health.

This clonotype has at least ten counts. The chain employs TRBV7-2 and TRBJ1-2; D is perhaps TRBD1 (5 bases). Germline values: CDR1 SGHTA, CDR2 FQGNSA. This CDR3 has 14 residues. Trimming cost V 4 bases and J 3 bases, with 12 bases left between them. CDR3 nucleotide sequence: TGTGCCAGCAGCTCAGGGATCGGTGACTATGGCTACACCTTC. Protein: CASSSGIGDYGYTF.

This clonotype was observed many times. The rearrangement links TRBV4-1 to TRBJ2-7; 16 bases line up with TRBD2. V was pared by 4 bases and J by 3 bases, with 9 bases of the junction left unmatched. The germline V gene encodes CDR1 MGHRA and CDR2 YSYEKL. This CDR3 spans 18 amino acids. CDR3 sequence (DNA): TGCGCCAGCAGCCTATCCGGGACTAGCGGGGGGGCCGTCTACGAGCAGTACTTC. This gives the protein CASSLSGTSGGAVYEQYF.

This clonotype came up many times. The genes are TRBV7-2 and TRBJ2-1; 8 bases are shared with TRBD2. Germline assignment: CDR1 SGHTA and CDR2 FQGNSA. CDR3 length equals 16 residues. The junction had 8 bases not matched to a gene; V was cut back by 2 bases and J by 5 bases. This chain's CDR3 is CASSLIFAGGHNEQFF. CDR3 in DNA: TGTGCCAGCAGCTTAATCTTTGCGGGGGGTCACAATGAGCAGTTCTTC.

The table lists this clonotype with many counts. This sequence joins TRBV11-1 and TRBJ2-1; D is unclear. Germline V gene lookup returns CDR1 SGHAT and CDR2 FQDESV (reference sequence). The CDR3 sequence is 14 residues long. Trimming removed 0 bases from V and 7 bases from J, with 10 bases in between. In DNA form, the CDR3 reads TGTGCCAGCAGCTTAGCCCCTAGGCTTAATGAGCAGTTCTTC. This sequence encodes CASSLAPRLNEQFF.

This clonotype occurred a few times. This chain connects TRBV29-1 to TRBJ2-3, with a possible D match to TRBD1 (5 bases). Deletions cut 7 bases from V and 2 bases from J, with 22 bases between. Germline-derived CDR1 and CDR2 are SQVTM and ANQGSEA. This CDR3 region has 16 residues. This CDR3 reads CSASNHEAGNTDTQYF. The CDR3 bases are TGCAGCGCTTCGAATCATGAGGCAGGGAACACAGATACGCAGTATTTT.

This clonotype turned up a few times. The J gene is TRBJ2-2, the V gene TRBV27; the match to TRBD1 covers 9 bases. CDR1 and CDR2 (germline): MNHEY, SMNVEV (reference sequence). The CDR3 length is 16 residues. Trimming took 6 bases from V and 4 from J; bases not matched to a gene: 9. Written as DNA, the CDR3 is TGTGCCAGCAGCAAACCGGGACAGGGAGTCACCGGGGAGCTGTTTTTT. It specifies CASSKPGQGVTGELFF.